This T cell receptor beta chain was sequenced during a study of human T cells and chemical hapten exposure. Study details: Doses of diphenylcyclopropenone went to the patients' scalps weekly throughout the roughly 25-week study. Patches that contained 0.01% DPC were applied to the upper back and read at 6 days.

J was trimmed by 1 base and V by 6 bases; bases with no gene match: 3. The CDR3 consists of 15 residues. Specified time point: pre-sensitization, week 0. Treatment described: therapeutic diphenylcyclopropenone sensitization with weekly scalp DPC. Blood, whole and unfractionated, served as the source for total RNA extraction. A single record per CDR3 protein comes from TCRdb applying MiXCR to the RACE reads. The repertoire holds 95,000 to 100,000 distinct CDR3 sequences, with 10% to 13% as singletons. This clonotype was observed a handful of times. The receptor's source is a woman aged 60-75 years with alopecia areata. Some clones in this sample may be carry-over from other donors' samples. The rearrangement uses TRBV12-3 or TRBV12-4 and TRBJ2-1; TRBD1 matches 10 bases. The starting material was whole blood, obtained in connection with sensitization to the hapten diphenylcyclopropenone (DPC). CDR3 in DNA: TGTGCCAGCAGGGAGGGACAGGGGTCCTACAATGAGCAGTTCTTC. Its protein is CASREGQGSYNEQFF.